Included here is one T cell receptor (beta chain) sequence, with context. Its antigen is not known. Here immunoSEQ multiplex PCR was the method, and the copy in TCRdb shows in-frame clones only, minus some. The table shows 740,000 or so clones, with more than 70% occurring only once. This specimen belongs to a study of shared clonotypes between healthy human individuals. Whole-study findings and limits: The researchers took only blood, and tissue repertoires probably look different. The naive CD4 repertoires of a few donors were compared, and approximately 5% of clonotypes were shared.

Healthy adults negative for HIV, lacking recent acute infections or vaccinations, served as donors. Trimming cost V 0 bases and J 10 bases, with 12 bases left between them. Per the germline V gene, CDR1 is MGHRA and CDR2 is YSYEKL. This CDR3 has 13 residues. Input material: memory CD4+ T cells sorted from blood. Subset reported: CD45RA-negative fraction. The rearrangement joins TRBV4-1 to TRBJ1-1; D is unclear. The TCR was taken from a young woman in good health. The CDR3 here is CASSQDRGTGAFF. CDR3 DNA: TGCGCCAGCAGCCAAGATAGAGGTACGGGAGCTTTCTTT.